A single T cell receptor beta chain is shown here with its context. This sample was included in a study of shared T cell receptors in the human thymus. Produced via immunoSEQ multiplex PCR; TCRdb's table is partial and in-frame only. The sample includes a few hundred thousand clones, more than 85% of them seen just once. V dropped 7 bases and J dropped 6; count of bases not matched to a gene: 9. The CDR3 runs 16 residues. Germline V gene lookup returns CDR1 PRHDT and CDR2 FYEKMQ (reference sequence). The TCR comes from a human donor. Sequenced sample: thymocytes. V usage is TRBV13 and J usage is TRBJ2-3; 14 positions match TRBD2. Here the CDR3 DNA reads TGTGCCAGCACATGGGGACTAGCGGGAGAGAAGGATACGCAGTATTTT. Its translation is CASTWGLAGEKDTQYF.